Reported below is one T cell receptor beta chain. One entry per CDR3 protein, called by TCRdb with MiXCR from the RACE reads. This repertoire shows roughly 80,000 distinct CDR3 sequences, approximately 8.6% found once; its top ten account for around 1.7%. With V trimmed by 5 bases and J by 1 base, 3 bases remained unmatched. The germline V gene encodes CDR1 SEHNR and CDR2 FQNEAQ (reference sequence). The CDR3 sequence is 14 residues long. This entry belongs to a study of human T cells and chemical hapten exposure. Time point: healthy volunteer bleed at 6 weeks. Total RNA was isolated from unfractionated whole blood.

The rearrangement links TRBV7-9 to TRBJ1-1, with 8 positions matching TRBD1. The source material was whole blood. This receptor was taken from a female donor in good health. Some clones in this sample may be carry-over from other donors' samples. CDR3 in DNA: TGTGCCAGCAGCCGTGGACAGGGGAACACTGAAGCTTTCTTT. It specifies CASSRGQGNTEAFF. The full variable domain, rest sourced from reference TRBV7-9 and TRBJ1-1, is DTGVSQNPRHKITKRGQNVTFRCDPISEHNRLYWYRQTLGQGPEFLTYFQNEAQLEKSRLLSDRFSAERPKGSFSTLEIQRTEQGDSAMYLCASSRGQGNTEAFFGQGTRLTVV.